This T cell receptor (beta chain) was captured in a study of T cells in Graves' hyperthyroidism and ophthalmopathy. It was RNA transcripts that yielded the amplified TCR beta CDR3 regions. The HTBI primer set drove a first-round RT-PCR of the TCR CDR3. TCRdb fed the multiplex PCR reads into MiXCR, producing one record per CDR3 protein. The table records about 320,000 distinct CDR3 sequences, around a sixth of them present only once. Findings of the study overall: Ophthalmopathy was told apart from stable hyperthyroidism by a 13 V-J model.

On the basis of clinical symptoms, serum thyroxine and TRAb, thyroid ultrasound and orbital computed tomography, diagnoses were made. This clonotype came up many times. Its specificity is not known. The germline V gene has CDR1 DFQATT and CDR2 SNEGSKA (reference sequence). V was clipped by 6 bases and J by 1 base, with 17 bases between them. The CDR3 loop spans 15 amino acids. The rearrangement uses TRBV20-1 and TRBJ2-3; D might be TRBD1 or TRBD2, each matching 5 bases. This clonotype originated in a young man with Graves' hyperthyroidism. Material: blood. Written as DNA, the CDR3 is TGCAGTGCCGTTCCGGGAAGAGGGGGCACAGATACGCAGTATTTT. It is translated as CSAVPGRGGTDTQYF.